This T cell receptor (beta chain) was identified in a study of CD8 T cells in Susac syndrome. Reverse transcription of roughly 0.5 to 1 ug RNA used random hexamers. Across 54 Vbeta and 13 Jbeta, TCR beta CDR3 was amplified with immunoSEQ multiplex PCR. MiXCR was run by TCRdb on the immunoSEQ multiplex PCR reads, yielding one entry per CDR3 protein. The sample lists roughly 140,000 distinct CDR3 sequences; approximately 95% were seen once. Germline V gene data show CDR1 as SEHNR and CDR2 as FQNEAQ (reference sequence). This CDR3 comprises 15 residues. V dropped 5 bases and J dropped 0 bases, with 11 bases sitting between them. This clonotype is a singleton in its sample. CD8+ and CD4+ blood T cells underwent TCR beta sequencing. It was healthy donors who served as the controls, matched for age and sex. The TEMRA cells underwent FACS enrichment, while the CD8+ and CD4+ T cells underwent negative isolation.

The receptor comes from a human donor in good health. The source material was CD8+ T cells from PBMCs. This chain joins TRBV7-9 and TRBJ1-5, with TRBD1 as a possible D gene (6 bases). The CDR3 region is CASSLGTHSNQPQHF. CDR3 bases: TGTGCCAGCAGCCTCGGGACACATAGCAATCAGCCCCAGCATTTT.